This is a list of T cell receptor beta chains from one sample in a study of human T cells and chemical hapten exposure. TCRdb used MiXCR to reprocess the RACE reads, holding one entry per CDR3 protein. This sample has 250,000 to 300,000 distinct CDR3 sequences, with around 7.3% found just once. Sequencing was performed on whole blood, taken in connection with sensitization to the hapten diphenylcyclopropenone (DPC). The receptors were sampled from a man aged 18-30 years with alopecia areata. Some clones in this sample may be carry-over from other donors' samples. Both conserved end residues are part of each CDR3. The D gene is left open where the match is weak. Size is omitted from some rows. Given values are once, few, many or a class for expanded clones.

size	D	V	J	CDR3	DNA
few	TRBD1	TRBV3-1	TRBJ2-7	CASTRTGGLHEQYF	TGTGCCAGCACCCGGACAGGGGGTCTCCACGAGCAGTACTTC
few	NA	TRBV9	TRBJ2-3	CASSVDSTSTDTQYF	TGTGCCAGCAGCGTCGACAGTACTAGCACAGATACGCAGTATTTT
many	NA	TRBV4-3	TRBJ2-1	CASSLGSGSSYNEQFF	TGCGCCAGCAGCCTGGGGTCGGGGAGCTCCTACAATGAGCAGTTCTTC
NA	TRBD1	TRBV29-1	TRBJ2-4	CSVVLAGQGSKNIQYF	TGCAGCGTTGTCCTTGCGGGACAGGGTTCCAAAAACATTCAGTACTTC
NA	TRBD1	TRBV6-2/TRBV6-3	TRBJ1-5	CASSPDRGERPQHF	TGTGCCAGCAGTCCCGACAGGGGGGAACGACCCCAGCATTTT
few	TRBD1	TRBV7-9	TRBJ2-1	CASSFRGQGADEQFF	TGTGCCAGCAGCTTTCGGGGACAGGGGGCCGATGAGCAGTTCTTC
few	NA	TRBV7-9	TRBJ2-4	CASSLGDTLKPEYF	TGTGCCAGCAGCTTAGGGGACACCCTCAAGCCCGAGTACTTC
NA	NA	TRBV4-1	TRBJ2-7	CASSQGRQGLKYEQYF	TGCGCCAGCAGCCAAGGGCGGCAGGGGCTGAAATACGAGCAGTACTTC
many	TRBD1	TRBV28	TRBJ1-5	CASGQGDGDNQPQHF	TGTGCCAGCGGACAGGGGGATGGAGACAATCAGCCCCAGCATTTT
NA	NA	TRBV10-3	TRBJ2-2	CAISGPRGNTGELFF	TGTGCCATCAGTGGCCCCAGGGGGAACACCGGGGAGCTGTTTTTT
NA	TRBD1	TRBV4-1	TRBJ2-5	CASSQPRQGKTQYF	TGCGCCAGCAGCCAGCCGAGACAGGGGAAGACCCAGTACTTC
NA	NA	TRBV6-6	TRBJ1-4	CASSREAGFEKLFF	TGTGCCAGCAGCAGAGAGGCGGGGTTCGAAAAACTGTTTTTT
NA	NA	TRBV6-5	TRBJ2-1	CASSYADRNNEQFF	TGTGCCAGCAGTTACGCCGACAGAAACAATGAGCAGTTCTTC
few	NA	TRBV4-3	TRBJ1-2	CASSQEIQDKSYGYTF	TGCGCCAGCAGCCAAGAGATACAGGACAAGTCATATGGCTACACCTTC
few	TRBD1	TRBV6-2/TRBV6-3	TRBJ2-1	CASSYRDRGQGEQFF	TGTGCCAGCAGTTACCGTGACAGGGGGCAGGGTGAGCAGTTCTTC
NA	NA	TRBV7-3	TRBJ2-1	CASSAGAASPYNEQFF	TGTGCCAGCAGCGCCGGGGCAGCATCGCCCTACAATGAGCAGTTCTTC
NA	TRBD2	TRBV20-1	TRBJ2-1	CSAMGLAGPNEQFF	TGCAGTGCCATGGGACTAGCGGGGCCCAATGAGCAGTTCTTC
NA	NA	TRBV6-6	TRBJ1-6	CASSYAIGNSPLHF	TGTGCCAGCAGTTACGCTATTGGTAATTCACCCCTCCACTTT
many	TRBD1	TRBV11-2	TRBJ2-7	CASSPWNRGYHEQYF	TGTGCCAGCAGCCCCTGGAACAGGGGTTACCACGAGCAGTACTTC
few	NA	TRBV7-6	TRBJ1-4	CASSPEGTATNEKLFF	TGTGCCAGCAGCCCGGAAGGGACGGCAACTAATGAAAAACTGTTTTTT
few	NA	TRBV14	TRBJ2-2	CASSQRTGTGELFF	TGTGCCAGCAGCCAACGTACGGGAACCGGGGAGCTGTTTTTT
NA	TRBD1	TRBV6-5	TRBJ2-3	CASSYEQGFRDTQYF	TGTGCCAGCAGTTACGAACAGGGGTTCAGAGATACGCAGTATTTT
few	NA	TRBV7-2	TRBJ2-1	CASSSIAGANSYNEQFF	TGTGCCAGCAGCTCTATAGCAGGGGCCAACTCCTACAATGAGCAGTTCTTC
many	TRBD2	TRBV24-1	TRBJ2-1	CATSDSRPTSGGIYNEQFF	TGTGCCACCAGTGATTCCCGCCCGACTAGCGGGGGAATTTACAATGAGCAGTTCTTC
NA	TRBD2	TRBV6-2/TRBV6-3	TRBJ2-2	CASSPSIYWRGWTGELFF	TGTGCCAGCAGTCCCTCTATATATTGGCGGGGGTGGACCGGGGAGCTGTTTTTT
few	NA	TRBV3-1	TRBJ2-1	CASSQDTGRHNEQFF	TGTGCCAGCAGCCAAGATACAGGCAGACACAATGAGCAGTTCTTC
NA	NA	TRBV28	TRBJ2-5	CASSFPSRETQYF	TGTGCCAGCAGTTTCCCTAGCAGAGAGACCCAGTACTTC
few	NA	TRBV4-1	TRBJ2-7	CASSQGPGQSSYEQYF	TGCGCCAGCAGCCAGGGGCCGGGCCAAAGCTCCTACGAGCAGTACTTC
many	NA	TRBV6-5	TRBJ1-1	CASMGGVLNTEAFF	TGTGCCAGCATGGGGGGAGTATTGAACACTGAAGCTTTCTTT
NA	NA	TRBV4-1	TRBJ2-1	CASSQEGGLLNEQFF	TGCGCCAGCAGCCAAGAGGGGGGGCTTCTAAATGAGCAGTTCTTC
many	NA	TRBV24-1	TRBJ2-5	CATRAGQQETQYF	TGTGCCACCAGAGCTGGACAGCAAGAGACCCAGTACTTC
few	NA	TRBV29-1	TRBJ2-5	CSVDAFGETQYF	TGCAGCGTTGATGCCTTCGGGGAGACCCAGTACTTC
few	TRBD1	TRBV4-3	TRBJ1-6	CASSQRTGGFSPLHF	TGCGCCAGCAGCCAGCGAACAGGGGGATTTTCACCCCTCCACTTT
NA	TRBD1	TRBV4-3	TRBJ2-1	CASSQEPTGGYYNEQFF	TGCGCCAGCAGCCAAGAGCCGACAGGGGGCTACTACAATGAGCAGTTCTTC
few	TRBD1	TRBV19	TRBJ2-5	CASSTDLRQGSETQYF	TGTGCCAGTAGTACCGATCTCCGACAGGGGTCGGAGACCCAGTACTTC
many	NA	TRBV29-1	TRBJ2-7	CSVGKGYEQYF	TGCAGCGTTGGAAAGGGCTACGAGCAGTACTTC
NA	TRBD1	TRBV9	TRBJ1-5	CASSPGTGKNQPQHF	TGTGCCAGCAGCCCCGGGACAGGCAAGAATCAGCCCCAGCATTTT